Listed here are 23 T cell receptor beta chains from one sample, sequenced in a study of T cells in Graves' hyperthyroidism and ophthalmopathy. Authors of the study amplified TCR beta CDR3 regions from RNA transcripts. RT-PCR in the first round (using the HTBI primer set) targeted the TCR CDR3. One entry per CDR3 protein results from TCRdb running MiXCR on the multiplex PCR reads. The repertoire has around 500,000 distinct CDR3 sequences, around a fifth of them found once; the top ten carry roughly 49%. Sequencing was carried out using blood. These TCRs come from a woman aged 70 to 79 with Graves' ophthalmopathy.

In its sample, this clonotype was seen once. The genes are TRBV29-1 and TRBJ1-2; weak D call: TRBD1 (6 bases). The V end was cut by 4 bases, the J end by 6 bases, with 9 bases between. The CDR3 has 11 residues. The germline CDR1 and CDR2 sequences are SQVTM and ANQGSEA. As DNA, the CDR3 is TGCAGCGTTGGGACAGAAAATGGCTACACCTTC. Protein sequence: CSVGTENGYTF.

This chain links TRBV12-3 or TRBV12-4 with TRBJ1-2, with D unclear. Trimming shortened V by 6 bases and J by 4 bases, and 36 bases separated the two germline ends. There are 21 residues in the CDR3. The CDR3 region is CASSPLAGPQNRAQVPYGYTF. CDR3 bases: TGTGCCAGCAGCCCCCTAGCCGGCCCCCAGAACCGGGCCCAGGTACCCTATGGCTACACCTTC.

A few counts support this clonotype. J is TRBJ2-7 and V is TRBV10-3, with D perhaps given as TRBD1 or TRBD2 (5 bases each). The CDR3 runs to 15 residues. V lost 2 bases and J lost 2, with 13 bases in between. Germline V gives CDR1 ENHRY, CDR2 SYGVKD. The CDR3: CAISEITGAAYEQYF. In nucleotides, the CDR3 is TGTGCCATCAGTGAGATAACCGGGGCCGCCTACGAGCAGTACTTC.

The chain uses TRBV6-2 or TRBV6-3 and TRBJ1-2; D perhaps matches TRBD1 (5 bases). CDR1 and CDR2 from the germline V gene are MNHEY and SVGEGT. The CDR3 is 16 amino acids. The V gene lost 0 bases and the J gene lost 8 bases, with 19 bases spanning the gap. The CDR3 spells CASSYSGDGALRGYTF. CDR3 bases: TGTGCCAGCAGTTACTCCGGGGACGGGGCCCTTAGGGGCTACACCTTC.

The V gene is TRBV6-2 or TRBV6-3, the J gene TRBJ1-5; D is unresolved. The CDR3 loop spans 13 amino acids. From germline, CDR1 is MNHEY and CDR2 SVGEGT. V lost 4 bases and J 4 bases, leaving 8 bases between the germline ends. CDR3 amino acids: CASSFTSNQPQHF. DNA of the CDR3: TGTGCCAGCAGTTTTACTTCTAATCAGCCCCAGCATTTT.

The V and J genes are TRBV2 and TRBJ2-7; D ambiguous. Germline CDR1 is SNHLY and CDR2 is FYNNEI. The CDR3 contains 13 residues. Trimming left V 10 bases short and J 6 bases short, with 19 bases between. CDR3 region: CATSLSCSAEQYF. CDR3 sequence (DNA): TGTGCCACCAGCTTATCCTGCTCCGCCGAGCAGTACTTC.

This clonotype was seen many times. The V call is TRBV7-2, the J call TRBJ2-5; D is perhaps TRBD2 (5 bases). The CDR3 runs to 14 residues. V shed 5 bases and J shed 2 bases, with 12 bases lying between them. Germline V gives CDR1 SGHTA, CDR2 FQGNSA. The CDR3 bases are TGTGCCAGCAGCCCAAGCAGGACTCAAGAGACCCAGTACTTC. Translated, it gives CASSPSRTQETQYF.

V and J are TRBV7-8 and TRBJ1-5, with D possibly being TRBD1 (5 bases). The CDR3 loop spans 15 amino acids. Between the trimmed V and J ends, which lost 3 bases and 5 bases, there was a span of 14 bases. The germline V gene has CDR1 SGHVS and CDR2 FQNEAQ. The CDR3 bases are TGTGCCAGCAGCTTCACCGGGACTGGGGATCAGCCCCAGCATTTT. It codes for CASSFTGTGDQPQHF.

This clonotype was recorded a few times. The CDR3 is CASSLVGSDNEQFF. The CDR3 DNA follows: TGCGCCAGCAGCTTGGTCGGCAGCGACAATGAGCAGTTCTTC. The rearrangement uses TRBV5-1 and TRBJ2-1; D not resolved. Germline V gene sequence: CDR1 SGHRS, CDR2 YFSETQ. Trimming took off 0 bases at V and 5 bases at J, with 9 bases between the two ends. The CDR3 sequence is 14 residues long.

The chain uses TRBV5-4 and TRBJ1-1, with no clear D. CDR1 is SGHNT and CDR2 is YYREEE in the germline V gene (reference sequence). The V end lost 4 bases, the J end lost 0 bases, and 16 bases lay between the germline ends. The CDR3 consists of 16 residues. CDR3 loop: CASSAGEGLMNTEAFF. The CDR3 DNA reads TGTGCCAGCAGCGCAGGAGAGGGTTTAATGAACACTGAAGCTTTCTTT. The variable domain in full, completed from reference TRBV5-4 and TRBJ1-1, reads ETGVTQSPTHLIKTRGQQVTLRCSSQSGHNTVSWYQQALGQGPQFIFQYYREEENGRGNFPPRFSGLQFPNYSSELNVNALELDDSALYLCASSAGEGLMNTEAFFGQGTRLTVV.

The chain links TRBV19 to TRBJ1-6; maybe TRBD1 (6 bases). The V end was cut by 6 bases, the J end by 8 bases, with 14 bases between. Looked up from germline, CDR1 is LNHDA and CDR2 is SQIVND (reference sequence). The CDR3 covers 14 residues. For the CDR3, the DNA is TGTGCCAGTAGCCTAAGGGGGGAGGATTCACCCCTCCACTTT. The encoded protein is CASSLRGEDSPLHF. The full variable domain, in which reference TRBV19 and TRBJ1-6 provide the parts outside the CDR3, is DGGITQSPKYLFRKEGQNVTLSCEQNLNHDAMYWYRQDPGQGLRLIYYSQIVNDFQKGDIAEGYSVSREKKESFPLTVTSAQKNPTAFYLCASSLRGEDSPLHFGNGTRLTVT.

This clonotype appeared a few times. The chain uses TRBV9 and TRBJ1-2; D gene ambiguous. The CDR3 consists of 16 residues. The germline CDR1 and CDR2 sequences are SGDLS and YYNGEE. V lost 4 bases to trimming and J lost 0 bases, with 16 bases between them. The CDR3 DNA follows: TGTGCCAGCAGCTCCCCGCGCGGTAGCTCTAACTATGGCTACACCTTC. It is translated as CASSSPRGSSNYGYTF.

This clonotype was detected a few times. This sequence joins TRBV6-1 and TRBJ1-4; D possibly corresponds to TRBD1 (5 bases). This CDR3 is 15 amino acids long. Trimming pared 8 bases from V and 8 bases from J, leaving 21 bases between. From germline, CDR1 is MNHNS and CDR2 SASEGT. The CDR3 bases are TGTGCCAGCCTTAAGACCGGGACCCCTTACGAAAAACTGTTTTTT. Its protein is CASLKTGTPYEKLFF.

The chain uses TRBV28 and TRBJ1-2; 9 bases match TRBD1. The junction had 6 bases not matched to a gene; V was cut back by 8 bases and J by 2 bases. CDR1 MDHEN and CDR2 SYDVKM come from the germline V gene. The CDR3 spans 14 residues. The CDR3 reads CASLTGGVNYGYTF. The CDR3 DNA is TGTGCCAGCCTGACAGGGGGTGTAAACTATGGCTACACCTTC.

Remarks on this clonotype: A clone one base away is much larger, so this may be a read error. The V gene is TRBV30, the J gene TRBJ2-5; D gene unclear. The CDR3 has 13 residues. The V gene's germline CDR1 is GTSNPN and CDR2 SVGIG (reference sequence). The CDR3 reads CAWSAPPKETQCF. CDR3 nucleotides: TGTGCCTGGAGTGCACCACCGAAAGAGACCCAGTGCTTC.

This clonotype was detected a few times. The chain has TRBV30 and TRBJ1-6; D possibly corresponds to TRBD1 (6 bases). The CDR3 has 14 amino acids. The germline CDR1 and CDR2 sequences are GTSNPN and SVGIG (reference sequence). Trimming pared 4 bases from V and 7 bases from J, leaving 14 bases between. CDR3 in amino acids: CAWIAGGANSPLHF. For the CDR3, the DNA is TGTGCCTGGATCGCCGGGGGGGCGAATTCACCCCTCCACTTT.

This clonotype was counted many times. As DNA, the CDR3 is TGTGCCAGCAGCTTAACGGGGATCAGCACTGAAGCTTTCTTT. It specifies CASSLTGISTEAFF. This chain connects TRBV11-2 to TRBJ1-1, with D unclear. CDR1 is SGHAT and CDR2 is FQNNGV in the germline V gene. This CDR3 contains 14 residues. V was pared by 2 bases and J by 4 bases, with 11 bases between. Drawing the rest from reference TRBV11-2 and TRBJ1-1, the complete variable domain is EAGVAQSPRYKIIEKRQSVAFWCNPISGHATLYWYQQILGQGPKLLIQFQNNGVVDDSQLPKDRFSAERLKGVDSTLKIQPAKLEDSAVYLCASSLTGISTEAFFGQGTRLTVV.

The rearrangement links TRBV5-1 to TRBJ1-5; 9 bases map to TRBD1. Trimming cost V 2 bases and J 9 bases; bases outside gene matches: 15. The CDR3 length is 17 residues. Germline V gives CDR1 SGHRS, CDR2 YFSETQ. The CDR3 loop reads CASSFRTGEVLYRPQHF. The CDR3 nucleotides are TGCGCCAGCAGCTTCCGGACAGGGGAGGTCCTTTATAGGCCCCAGCATTTT.

The chain uses TRBV6-1 and TRBJ1-4; D not certain. Per the germline V gene, CDR1 is MNHNS and CDR2 is SASEGT. V shed 4 bases and J shed 10 bases, with 10 bases lying between them. CDR3 size: 12 residues. The CDR3: CASSALEGKLFF. CDR3 DNA sequence: TGTGCCAGCAGTGCACTGGAGGGAAAACTGTTTTTT.

Ten or more counts support this clonotype. The V call is TRBV28, the J call TRBJ1-1; tentatively, D is TRBD1 (6 bases). Germline CDR1 MDHEN, CDR2 SYDVKM. Trimming removed 5 bases from V and 6 bases from J, with 16 bases in between. CDR3 length equals 14 residues. The CDR3 DNA follows: TGTGCCAGCAGTCCGAGGGGGGGCAGGCCTGAAGCTTTCTTT. It yields the protein CASSPRGGRPEAFF.

This clonotype was recorded at least ten times. V usage is TRBV5-1 and J usage is TRBJ2-7; D remains ambiguous. The CDR3 totals 15 residues. The germline V gene has CDR1 SGHRS and CDR2 YFSETQ. V lost 0 bases to trimming and J lost 0 bases, with 10 bases between them. The CDR3 loop reads CASSLGQSSSYEQYF. CDR3 bases: TGCGCCAGCAGCTTGGGTCAGTCCAGCTCCTACGAGCAGTACTTC.

This clonotype showed up just a few times. V and J are TRBV19 and TRBJ2-3, with 7 positions matching TRBD2. CDR1 LNHDA and CDR2 SQIVND come from the germline V gene (reference sequence). CDR3 length equals 14 residues. Trimming removed 5 bases from V and 6 bases from J; junction bases left unmatched: 8. Written as DNA, the CDR3 is TGTGCCAGTAGTGGGTCCGGGGGGATTGATACGCAGTATTTT. It specifies CASSGSGGIDTQYF. The variable domain in full, with the rest retrieved from reference TRBV19 and TRBJ2-3, is DGGITQSPKYLFRKEGQNVTLSCEQNLNHDAMYWYRQDPGQGLRLIYYSQIVNDFQKGDIAEGYSVSREKKESFPLTVTSAQKNPTAFYLCASSGSGGIDTQYFGPGTRLTVL.

This clonotype turned up a few times. J is TRBJ2-2 and V is TRBV6-1; D is unclear. Trimming cost V 7 bases and J 8 bases, with 14 bases left between them. The germline gives CDR1 MNHNS, CDR2 SASEGT. The CDR3 covers 13 residues. The CDR3 DNA is TGTGCCAGCACCCCAGGACCCCGTGGGGAGCTGTTTTTT. Translated: CASTPGPRGELFF.